The rows below give T cell receptor beta chains drawn from one sample of a study of blood T cell repertoires in COVID-19. This table comes from immunoSEQ multiplex PCR, and its TCRdb copy is limited to in-frame clones, with some not included. Of around 130,000 clones listed, more than 80% are singletons. The specimen was peripheral blood. The source is a woman aged 60-75 years with acute or convalescent COVID-19. Each CDR3 is given with its conserved first and last residue. D genes are given only for firm matches. Expanded clones get a size class; other rows say once, few or many, or leave the size out.

size: .; D: .; J: TRBJ2-3; V: TRBV7-6; CDR3: CASSFTETDTQYF; DNA: TGTGCCAGCAGCTTCACAGAAACAGATACGCAGTATTTT
size: .; D: .; J: TRBJ1-2; V: TRBV7-3; CDR3: CASTLGGVNYGYTF; DNA: TGTGCCAGCACCCTAGGGGGAGTAAACTATGGCTACACCTTC
size: .; D: .; J: TRBJ1-1; V: TRBV18; CDR3: CASSPPSLPNTEAFF; DNA: TGTGCCAGCTCACCACCTTCTCTTCCTAACACTGAAGCTTTCTTT
size: .; D: TRBD2; J: TRBJ2-1; V: TRBV28; CDR3: CASSLSGGEQFF; DNA: TGTGCCAGCAGTTTATCGGGAGGCGAGCAGTTCTTC
size: once; D: .; J: TRBJ1-1; V: TRBV28; CDR3: CASGRTEAFF; DNA: TGTGCCAGCGGGAGGACTGAAGCTTTCTTT
size: .; D: .; J: TRBJ1-6; V: TRBV28; CDR3: CASSSLSLPLHF; DNA: TGTGCCAGCAGTTCCCTTAGTCTACCCCTCCACTTT
size: .; D: .; J: TRBJ1-1; V: TRBV25-1; CDR3: CASSGQTGRGTEAFF; DNA: TGTGCCAGCAGTGGTCAAACAGGGAGGGGGACTGAAGCTTTCTTT
size: .; D: .; J: TRBJ1-1; V: TRBV25-1; CDR3: CASSDGGFTEAFF; DNA: TGTGCCAGCAGTGATGGAGGGTTCACTGAAGCTTTCTTT
size: .; D: .; J: TRBJ2-1; V: TRBV11-1; CDR3: CASTHPGADNEQFF; DNA: TGTGCCAGCACCCATCCAGGGGCGGACAATGAGCAGTTCTTC
size: .; D: TRBD1; J: TRBJ2-7; V: TRBV2; CDR3: CASSLTGAYEQYF; DNA: TGTGCCAGCTCCCTGACAGGGGCCTACGAGCAGTACTTC
size: .; D: TRBD1; J: TRBJ2-7; V: TRBV4-2; CDR3: CASSQDSGTGFYEQYF; DNA: TGTGCCAGCAGCCAAGATTCTGGGACAGGGTTCTACGAGCAGTACTTC
size: .; D: .; J: TRBJ1-1; V: TRBV30; CDR3: CAWTTDLTGRAEAFF; DNA: TGTGCCTGGACTACAGACCTTACAGGGAGGGCTGAAGCTTTCTTT
size: .; D: .; J: TRBJ1-4; V: TRBV6-6; CDR3: CASSPLVIPGDEKLFF; DNA: TGTGCCAGCAGTCCACTCGTGATCCCGGGTGATGAAAAACTGTTTTTT
size: .; D: .; J: TRBJ1-2; V: TRBV5-1; CDR3: CASSFGREGGYTF; DNA: TGCGCCAGCAGCTTTGGCAGGGAGGGAGGCTACACCTTC
size: .; D: .; J: TRBJ1-1; V: TRBV7-8; CDR3: CASSEPRGLNTEAFF; DNA: TGTGCCAGCAGCGAACCCCGGGGTTTGAACACTGAAGCTTTCTTT
size: few; D: TRBD2; J: TRBJ2-1; V: TRBV24-1; CDR3: CATSDFPASGTNEQFF; DNA: TGTGCCACCAGTGATTTCCCGGCTAGCGGGACCAATGAGCAGTTCTTC
size: .; D: .; J: TRBJ2-3; V: TRBV9; CDR3: CASSAGGARTDTQYF; DNA: TGTGCCAGCAGCGCCGGTGGGGCGCGGACAGATACGCAGTATTTT
size: few; D: TRBD1; J: TRBJ1-6; V: TRBV5-8; CDR3: CASSWGTGLNSPLHF; DNA: TGTGCCAGCAGCTGGGGGACAGGGCTCAATTCACCCCTCCACTTT
size: .; D: .; J: TRBJ2-3; V: TRBV10-1; CDR3: CATTASRDSGRDTQYF; DNA: TGCGCCACAACTGCCTCCCGGGACTCCGGAAGAGACACGCAGTATTTT
size: .; D: TRBD1; J: TRBJ1-6; V: TRBV5-4; CDR3: CASSLDRGSISPLHF; DNA: TGTGCCAGCAGCTTGGACAGGGGAAGTATTTCACCCCTCCACTTT
size: .; D: TRBD1; J: TRBJ2-1; V: TRBV7-3; CDR3: CASSLGQGRNEQFF; DNA: TGTGCCAGCAGCTTGGGACAGGGGAGGAATGAGCAGTTCTTC
size: .; D: TRBD1; J: TRBJ1-5; V: TRBV18; CDR3: CASSRTGEINQPQHF; DNA: TGTGCCAGCTCACGCACAGGGGAGATCAATCAGCCCCAGCATTTT
size: .; D: .; J: TRBJ1-1; V: TRBV5-1; CDR3: CASSLDPPGQINTEAFF; DNA: TGCGCCAGCAGCTTGGACCCGCCCGGACAGATTAACACTGAAGCTTTCTTT
size: .; D: TRBD2; J: TRBJ2-3; V: TRBV9; CDR3: CASTLTSGGSDTQYF; DNA: TGTGCCAGCACCCTGACTAGCGGGGGATCAGATACGCAGTATTTT
size: .; D: TRBD1; J: TRBJ1-5; V: TRBV28; CDR3: CASRSYGQGNQPQHF; DNA: TGTGCCAGCAGGTCCTATGGACAGGGTAATCAGCCCCAGCATTTT
size: .; D: .; J: TRBJ1-3; V: TRBV19; CDR3: CASSPSSTSGNTIYF; DNA: TGTGCCAGTAGCCCTAGCTCGACCTCTGGAAACACCATATATTTT
size: .; D: .; J: TRBJ2-7; V: TRBV27; CDR3: CASSLAPGQVSYEQYF; DNA: TGTGCCAGCAGTTTGGCCCCGGGACAAGTCTCCTACGAGCAGTACTTC
size: .; D: TRBD1; J: TRBJ1-6; V: TRBV27; CDR3: CASSLTGTGSFSPLHF; DNA: TGTGCCAGCAGTTTAACCGGGACAGGTTCGTTTTCACCCCTCCACTTT
size: few; D: .; J: TRBJ1-5; V: TRBV7-2; CDR3: CASSQGQSNQPQHF; DNA: TGTGCCAGCAGCCAAGGACAGAGCAATCAGCCCCAGCATTTT
size: .; D: TRBD1; J: TRBJ1-5; V: TRBV24-1; CDR3: CATSGGQAYQPQHF; DNA: TGTGCCACCAGTGGGGGACAGGCCTATCAGCCCCAGCATTTT
size: .; D: TRBD1; J: TRBJ1-5; V: TRBV5-6; CDR3: CASSLTGGDQPQHF; DNA: TGTGCCAGCAGCTTGACAGGGGGCGATCAGCCCCAGCATTTT